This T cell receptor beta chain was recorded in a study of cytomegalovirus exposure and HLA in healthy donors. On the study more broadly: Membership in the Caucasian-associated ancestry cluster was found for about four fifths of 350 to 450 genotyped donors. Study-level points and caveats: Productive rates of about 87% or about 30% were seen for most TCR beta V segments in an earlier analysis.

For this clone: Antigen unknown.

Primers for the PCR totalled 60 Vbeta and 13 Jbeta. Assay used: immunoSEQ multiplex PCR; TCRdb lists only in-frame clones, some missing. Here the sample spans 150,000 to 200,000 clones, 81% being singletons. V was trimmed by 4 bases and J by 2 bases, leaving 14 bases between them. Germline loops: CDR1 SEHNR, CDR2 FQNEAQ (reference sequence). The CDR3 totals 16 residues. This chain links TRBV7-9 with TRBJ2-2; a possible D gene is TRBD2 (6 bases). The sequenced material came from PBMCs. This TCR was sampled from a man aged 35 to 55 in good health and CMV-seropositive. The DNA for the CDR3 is TGTGCCAGCAGCTCGCCCCGGGACTTAAACACCGGGGAGCTGTTTTTT. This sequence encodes CASSSPRDLNTGELFF.